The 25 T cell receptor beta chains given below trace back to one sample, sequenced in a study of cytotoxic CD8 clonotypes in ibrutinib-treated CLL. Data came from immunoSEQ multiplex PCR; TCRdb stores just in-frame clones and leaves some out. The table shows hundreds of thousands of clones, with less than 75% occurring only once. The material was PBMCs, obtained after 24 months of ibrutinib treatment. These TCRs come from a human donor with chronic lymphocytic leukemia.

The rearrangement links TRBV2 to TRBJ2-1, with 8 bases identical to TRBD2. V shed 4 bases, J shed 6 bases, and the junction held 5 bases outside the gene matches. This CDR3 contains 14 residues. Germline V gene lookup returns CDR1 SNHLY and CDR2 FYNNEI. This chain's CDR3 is CASSAGTSRNEQFF. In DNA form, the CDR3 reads TGTGCCAGCAGTGCAGGGACTAGTCGCAATGAGCAGTTCTTC.

CDR3: CASSLDGTSGIYEQYF. The CDR3 DNA sequence: TGTGCCAGCAGCTTAGATGGGACTAGCGGGATATACGAGCAGTACTTC. The chain joins TRBV7-2 to TRBJ2-7; the match to TRBD2 covers 13 bases. CDR1 and CDR2 (germline): SGHTA, FQGNSA. The CDR3 length is 16 residues. V shed 1 base and J 4 bases; nucleotides not matched to a gene: 4.

CDR3 residues: CSVPPGAEETQYF. CDR3 in DNA: TGCAGCGTCCCCCCCGGGGCTGAAGAGACCCAGTACTTC. V usage is TRBV29-1 and J usage is TRBJ2-5; the D call may be TRBD1 or TRBD2 (5 bases each). V was cut by 6 bases and J by 3 bases, with 14 bases left in between. The length of the CDR3 is 13 residues. CDR1 is SQVTM, CDR2 ANQGSEA, per germline.

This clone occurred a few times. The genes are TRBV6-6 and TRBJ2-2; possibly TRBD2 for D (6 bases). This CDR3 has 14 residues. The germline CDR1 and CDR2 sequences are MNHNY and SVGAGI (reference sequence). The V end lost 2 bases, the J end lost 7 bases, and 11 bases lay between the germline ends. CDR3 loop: CASSYVRRDGELFF. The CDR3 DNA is TGTGCCAGCAGTTACGTCCGGCGGGACGGGGAGCTGTTTTTT.

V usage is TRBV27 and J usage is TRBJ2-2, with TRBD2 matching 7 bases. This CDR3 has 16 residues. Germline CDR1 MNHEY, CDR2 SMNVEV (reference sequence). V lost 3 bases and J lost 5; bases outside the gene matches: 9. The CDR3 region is CASSLEAGVTTGELFF. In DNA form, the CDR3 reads TGTGCCAGCAGTTTGGAGGCGGGAGTGACGACCGGGGAGCTGTTTTTT.

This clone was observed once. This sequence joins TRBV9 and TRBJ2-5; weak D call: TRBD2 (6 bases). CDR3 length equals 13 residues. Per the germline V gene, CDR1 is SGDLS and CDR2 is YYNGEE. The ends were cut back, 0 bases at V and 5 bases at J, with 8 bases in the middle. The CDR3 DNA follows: TGTGCCAGCAGCGTAGGGAGGGCGGAGACCCAGTACTTC. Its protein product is CASSVGRAETQYF.

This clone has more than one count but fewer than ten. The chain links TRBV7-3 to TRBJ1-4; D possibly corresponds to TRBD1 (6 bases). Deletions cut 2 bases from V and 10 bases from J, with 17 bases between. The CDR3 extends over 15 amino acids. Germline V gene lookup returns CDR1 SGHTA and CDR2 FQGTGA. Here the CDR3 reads CASSLYTGPLGKLFF. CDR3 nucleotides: TGTGCCAGCAGCTTATATACAGGGCCTTTGGGAAAACTGTTTTTT.

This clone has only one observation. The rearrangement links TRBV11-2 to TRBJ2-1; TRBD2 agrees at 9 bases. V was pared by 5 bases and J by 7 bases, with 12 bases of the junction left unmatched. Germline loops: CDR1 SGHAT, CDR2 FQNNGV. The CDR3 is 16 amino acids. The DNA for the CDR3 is TGTGCCAGCAGCGTGGGGGGGCTAGCGGGACTGAATGAGCAGTTCTTC. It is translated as CASSVGGLAGLNEQFF.

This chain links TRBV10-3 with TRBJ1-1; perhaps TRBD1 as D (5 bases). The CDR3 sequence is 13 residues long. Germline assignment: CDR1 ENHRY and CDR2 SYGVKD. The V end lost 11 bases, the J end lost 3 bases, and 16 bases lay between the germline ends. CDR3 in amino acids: CAATPTEYTEAFF. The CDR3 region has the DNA TGTGCCGCGACCCCGACAGAATACACTGAAGCTTTCTTT.

The CDR3 loop is CASSVQGATNEKLFF. CDR3 nucleotide sequence: TGTGCCAGTAGTGTACAGGGGGCGACTAATGAAAAACTGTTTTTT. The J gene is TRBJ1-4, the V gene TRBV19; 9 positions agree with TRBD1. The CDR3 has 15 residues. Germline lookup yields CDR1 LNHDA and CDR2 SQIVND (reference sequence). The V gene end was trimmed by 5 bases and the J gene end by 2 bases; junction bases not matched to a gene: 3.

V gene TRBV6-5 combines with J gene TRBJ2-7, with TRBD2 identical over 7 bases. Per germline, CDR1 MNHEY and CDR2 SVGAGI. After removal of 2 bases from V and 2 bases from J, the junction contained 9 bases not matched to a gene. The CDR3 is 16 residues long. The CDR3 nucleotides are TGTGCCAGCAGTTACGCCGCCAGCGGGGTGACCTACGAGCAGTACTTC. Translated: CASSYAASGVTYEQYF.

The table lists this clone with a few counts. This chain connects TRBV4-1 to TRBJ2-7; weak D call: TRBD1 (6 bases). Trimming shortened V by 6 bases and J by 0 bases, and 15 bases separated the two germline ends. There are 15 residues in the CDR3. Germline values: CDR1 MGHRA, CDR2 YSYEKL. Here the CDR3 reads CASSPREGGSYEQYF. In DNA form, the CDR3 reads TGCGCCAGCAGTCCTCGAGAAGGGGGCTCCTACGAGCAGTACTTC.

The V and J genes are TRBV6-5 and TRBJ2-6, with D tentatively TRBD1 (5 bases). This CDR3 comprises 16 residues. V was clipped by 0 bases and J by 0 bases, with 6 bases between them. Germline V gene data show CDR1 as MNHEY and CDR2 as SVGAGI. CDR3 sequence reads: CASSYSGDSGANVLTF. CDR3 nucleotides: TGTGCCAGCAGTTACTCAGGGGACTCTGGGGCCAACGTCCTGACTTTC.

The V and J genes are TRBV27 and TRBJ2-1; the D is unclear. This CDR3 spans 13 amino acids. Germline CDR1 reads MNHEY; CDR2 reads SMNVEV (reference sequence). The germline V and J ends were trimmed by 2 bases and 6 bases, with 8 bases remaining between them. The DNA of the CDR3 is TGTGCCAGCAGTTTAACCTTCCCCAATGAGCAGTTCTTC. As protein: CASSLTFPNEQFF.

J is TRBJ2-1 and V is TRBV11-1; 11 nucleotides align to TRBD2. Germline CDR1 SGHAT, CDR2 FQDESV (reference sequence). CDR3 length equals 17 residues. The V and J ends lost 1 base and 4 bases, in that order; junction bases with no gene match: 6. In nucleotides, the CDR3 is TGTGCCAGCAGCTTAGTTGGGGTAGCGGGAGGGTACAATGAGCAGTTCTTC. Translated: CASSLVGVAGGYNEQFF.

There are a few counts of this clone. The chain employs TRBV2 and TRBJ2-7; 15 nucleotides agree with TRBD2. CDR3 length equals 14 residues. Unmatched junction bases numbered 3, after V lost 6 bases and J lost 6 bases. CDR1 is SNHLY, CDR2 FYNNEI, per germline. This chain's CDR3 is CASRGTSGRFEQYF. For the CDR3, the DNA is TGTGCCAGCAGGGGGACTAGCGGGAGGTTCGAGCAGTACTTC.

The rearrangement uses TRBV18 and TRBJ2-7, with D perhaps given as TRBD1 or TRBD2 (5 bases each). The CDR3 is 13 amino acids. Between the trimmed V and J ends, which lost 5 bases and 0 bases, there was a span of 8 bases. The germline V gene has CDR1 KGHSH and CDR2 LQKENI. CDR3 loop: CASSAGTSYEQYF. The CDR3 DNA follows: TGTGCCAGCTCAGCAGGGACCTCCTACGAGCAGTACTTC.

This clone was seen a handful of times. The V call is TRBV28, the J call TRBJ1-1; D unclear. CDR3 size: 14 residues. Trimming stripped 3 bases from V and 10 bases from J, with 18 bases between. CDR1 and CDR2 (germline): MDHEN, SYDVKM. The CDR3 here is CASSFFKGLGGAFF. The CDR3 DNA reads TGTGCCAGCAGTTTCTTTAAGGGTTTAGGTGGAGCTTTCTTT.

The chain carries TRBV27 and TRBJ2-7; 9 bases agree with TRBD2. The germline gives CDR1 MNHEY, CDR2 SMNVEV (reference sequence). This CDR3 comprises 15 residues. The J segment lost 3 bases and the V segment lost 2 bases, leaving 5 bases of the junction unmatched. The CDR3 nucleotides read TGTGCCAGCAGTTTAGAAGCGGGAGGTCTCTACGAGCAGTACTTC. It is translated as CASSLEAGGLYEQYF.

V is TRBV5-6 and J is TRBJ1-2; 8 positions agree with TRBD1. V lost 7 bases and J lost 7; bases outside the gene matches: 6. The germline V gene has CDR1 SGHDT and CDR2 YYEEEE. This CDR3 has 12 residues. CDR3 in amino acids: CASGQGAAGYTF. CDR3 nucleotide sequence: TGTGCCAGCGGTCAGGGGGCCGCTGGCTACACCTTC.

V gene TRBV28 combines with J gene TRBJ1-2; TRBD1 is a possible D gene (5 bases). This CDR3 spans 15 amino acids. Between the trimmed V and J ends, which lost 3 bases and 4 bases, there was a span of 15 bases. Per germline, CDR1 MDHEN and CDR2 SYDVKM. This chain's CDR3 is CASSFQRAGAYGYTF. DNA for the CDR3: TGTGCCAGCAGTTTCCAGCGGGCTGGGGCCTATGGCTACACCTTC.

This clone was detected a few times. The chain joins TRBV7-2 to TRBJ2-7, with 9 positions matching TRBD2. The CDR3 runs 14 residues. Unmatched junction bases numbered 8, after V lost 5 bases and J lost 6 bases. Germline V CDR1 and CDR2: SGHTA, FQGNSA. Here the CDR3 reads CASSPGTSPPEQYF. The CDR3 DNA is TGTGCCAGCAGCCCAGGGACTAGCCCGCCCGAGCAGTACTTC.

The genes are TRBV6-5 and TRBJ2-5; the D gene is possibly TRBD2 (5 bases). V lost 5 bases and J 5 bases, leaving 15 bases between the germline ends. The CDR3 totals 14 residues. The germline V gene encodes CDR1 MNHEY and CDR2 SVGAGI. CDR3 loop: CASSSPTGMETQYF. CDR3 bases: TGTGCCAGCAGTAGCCCCACCGGGATGGAGACCCAGTACTTC.

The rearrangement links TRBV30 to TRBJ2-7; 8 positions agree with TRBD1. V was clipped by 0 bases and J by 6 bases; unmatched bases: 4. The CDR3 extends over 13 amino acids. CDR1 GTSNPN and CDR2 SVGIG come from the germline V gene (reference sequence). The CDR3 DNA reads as TGTGCCTGGAGTGTAGGACAGGGCGCCGAGCAGTACTTC. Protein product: CAWSVGQGAEQYF.

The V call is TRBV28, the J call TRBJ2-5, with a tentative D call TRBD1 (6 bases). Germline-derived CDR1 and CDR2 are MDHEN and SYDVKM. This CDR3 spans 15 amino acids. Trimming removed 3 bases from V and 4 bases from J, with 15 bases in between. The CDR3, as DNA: TGTGCCAGCAGTTTCAACAGGGTAGGGGTAGAGACCCAGTACTTC. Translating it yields CASSFNRVGVETQYF.